This T cell receptor beta chain was identified in a study of shared clonotypes between healthy human individuals. Study findings and constraints: Naive CD4 clonotype sharing across a few donors was approximately 5%.

The V end was cut by 3 bases, the J end by 3 bases, with 15 bases between. Germline V gene sequence: CDR1 MDHEN, CDR2 SYDVKM. CDR3 length: 15 amino acids. Under the authors' procedure: Junction-only sequences without quality scores came from ImmunoSEQ, so filtering differed. TCRdb's copy holds only in-frame clones and misses some; the assay was immunoSEQ multiplex PCR. That table gives V, J and clone size, and the DNA gave D and trimming. Of a few million clones in the sample, approximately 95% were seen once. With respect to this clone: Its antigen is still unknown.

This clonotype was obtained from a man aged 18 to 30 in good health. Some clones in this sample may be carry-over from other donors' samples. V is TRBV28 and J is TRBJ2-7, with D perhaps TRBD1 (5 bases). Sample: naive CD4+ T cells from PBMCs. The subset: CD45RA+ positively selected. The CDR3 DNA reads as TGTGCCAGCAGTTTCGGCCAGGGCAGGCGCTACGAGCAGTACTTC. This codes for CASSFGQGRRYEQYF. The full variable domain, in which reference TRBV28 and TRBJ2-7 provide the parts outside the CDR3, is DVKVTQSSRYLVKRTGEKVFLECVQDMDHENMFWYRQDPGLGLRLIYFSYDVKMKEKGDIPEGYSVSREKKERFSLILESASTNQTSMYLCASSFGQGRRYEQYFGPGTRLTVT.